The 6 T cell receptor beta chains below come from one sample, sequenced in a study of cytomegalovirus exposure and HLA in healthy donors. Vbeta (60) and Jbeta (13) primers were used in the PCR. Using immunoSEQ multiplex PCR, the repertoire was profiled, and TCRdb retains in-frame clones only, with some absent. The sample lists about 120,000 clones, around 66% seen once, with roughly 8.3% in the top ten. Sequencing was performed on PBMCs. The receptor set was obtained from a man aged 18 to 30 in good health and CMV-seropositive.

This clone was picked up a small number of times. CDR3 DNA: TGTGCCAGTCGGGGGACAGGGTATGGCTACACCTTC. Protein product: CASRGTGYGYTF. V gene TRBV28 combines with J gene TRBJ1-2, with 9 bases fitting TRBD1. Germline V lookup: CDR1 MDHEN, CDR2 SYDVKM. This CDR3 has 12 amino acids. With V trimmed by 9 bases and J by 5 bases, 4 bases remained unmatched.

In this sample, this clone turned up a few times. The rearrangement links TRBV4-1 to TRBJ1-3; D is ambiguous. V shed 1 base and J shed 7 bases, with 11 bases lying between them. The CDR3 contains 14 residues. Germline assignment: CDR1 MGHRA and CDR2 YSYEKL. The CDR3 DNA follows: TGCGCCAGCAGCCAAGCTGCCCGGTTTAACACCATATATTTT. Translated: CASSQAARFNTIYF.

DNA of the CDR3: TGCGCCAGCAGCGGAGGCCCGGGAACAGATACGCAGTATTTT. It specifies CASSGGPGTDTQYF. This chain joins TRBV5-1 and TRBJ2-3; D perhaps matches TRBD2 (5 bases). Germline V gene lookup returns CDR1 SGHRS and CDR2 YFSETQ. The CDR3 sequence is 14 residues long. The V end was cut by 4 bases, the J end by 3 bases, with 12 bases between. Combining the CDR3 with reference TRBV5-1 and TRBJ2-3 gives the whole variable domain KAGVTQTPRYLIKTRGQQVTLSCSPISGHRSVSWYQQTPGQGLQFLFEYFSETQRNKGNFPGRFSGRQFSNSRSEMNVSTLELGDSALYLCASSGGPGTDTQYFGPGTRLTVL.

This clone turned up a few times. The chain carries TRBV7-9 and TRBJ1-1; D may be TRBD1 (5 bases). The CDR3 totals 14 residues. V was shortened by 3 bases and J by 4 bases, with 12 bases between the two germline ends. Germline CDR1 and CDR2: SEHNR and FQNEAQ (reference sequence). CDR3: CASSFQGRGTEAFF. The CDR3 DNA sequence: TGTGCCAGCAGCTTTCAGGGTAGAGGCACTGAAGCTTTCTTT.

The V gene is TRBV28, the J gene TRBJ2-6; 9 bases align to TRBD2. Trimming took 10 bases from V and 2 from J; bases not matched to a gene: 6. The CDR3 consists of 15 residues. Germline assignment: CDR1 MDHEN and CDR2 SYDVKM. CDR3 region: CATIAGVTGANVLTF. In nucleotides, the CDR3 is TGTGCCACCATAGCGGGGGTGACTGGGGCCAACGTCCTGACTTTC.

To note about this clone: One junction end does not reproduce the germline sequence, and a read error may be involved. The rearrangement uses TRBV5-1 and TRBJ2-7; tentatively, D is TRBD1 (5 bases). Germline lookup yields CDR1 SGHRS and CDR2 YFSETQ. The CDR3 length is 13 residues. CDR3 amino acids: CASSLSDSRSRLF. The CDR3 DNA is TGCGCCAGCAGCCTCTCCGACAGCCGAAGTAGACTCTTC.